Below, one TCR beta chain is given with its context. The antigen remains undetermined. TCRdb itself ran the RT-PCR reads through MiXCR, one entry per CDR3 protein. Of a few hundred thousand distinct CDR3 sequences listed, around 13% were seen once; the top ten hold 11%. This record belongs to a study of response to subunit inactivated influenza vaccine. Whole-study findings and limits: Authors suggested that a seasonal influenza vaccination recruits few new T cells each time.

The length of the CDR3 is 15 residues. CDR1 and CDR2 (germline): SGHTA, FQGNSA. V shed 1 base and J shed 6 bases, with 13 bases lying between them. The TCR comes from a man aged 50-59 years who received an inactivated influenza vaccine. The source was PBMCs from blood, collected approximately 13 days after vaccination. J is TRBJ1-5 and V is TRBV7-2, with D tentatively TRBD1 (6 bases). In nucleotides, the CDR3 is TGTGCCAGCAGCTTAGTAGCGGGGGCGCGTCAGCCCCAGCATTTT. Its translation: CASSLVAGARQPQHF.